What follows are 8 T cell receptor beta chains derived from one specimen sequenced in a study of T cells after somatic rescue of genetic block. Generated by immunoSEQ multiplex PCR, the TCRdb table keeps only in-frame clones and is missing some. The data contain roughly 11,000 clones, 71% of them singletons. The sample taken for sequencing was peripheral blood mononuclear cells (PBMCs). The receptors come from a boy between 10 and 17 years old.

The gene calls are TRBV9 and TRBJ2-3; 7 positions match TRBD2. This CDR3 has 15 residues. V was pared by 4 bases and J by 0 bases, with 5 bases of the junction left unmatched. Germline V gene lookup returns CDR1 SGDLS and CDR2 YYNGEE. CDR3 in amino acids: CASSPGGSSTDTQYF. The CDR3 DNA is TGTGCCAGCAGCCCCGGGGGGTCTAGCACAGATACGCAGTATTTT.

This clone was seen only a few times. J is TRBJ2-2 and V is TRBV5-1; 9 nucleotides match TRBD1. The V and J ends lost 2 bases and 4 bases, in that order; junction bases with no gene match: 6. The CDR3 is 16 residues long. CDR1 and CDR2 (germline): SGHRS, YFSETQ. CDR3 in amino acids: CASSLGDRVSTGELFF. Written as DNA, the CDR3 is TGCGCCAGCAGCTTAGGGGACAGGGTATCCACCGGGGAGCTGTTTTTT.

V gene TRBV9 combines with J gene TRBJ2-5; TRBD2 might be the D (5 bases). V was clipped by 1 base and J by 4 bases, with 14 bases between them. Germline loops: CDR1 SGDLS, CDR2 YYNGEE. CDR3 length: 15 residues. CDR3 sequence (DNA): TGTGCCAGCAGCGTAATCCCAGGAGGTTTAGAGACCCAGTACTTC. This codes for CASSVIPGGLETQYF.

The chain recombines TRBV4-1 with TRBJ2-5, with TRBD2 matching 11 bases. The CDR3 loop spans 20 amino acids. Germline V gene sequence: CDR1 MGHRA, CDR2 YSYEKL. V lost 1 base, J lost 11 bases, and 24 bases stayed unmatched. CDR3 sequence (DNA): TGCGCCAGCAGCCAAGTAGTAAGGACCTCATCCCAGACTAGCGGGAAATCGCAGTACTTC. Translating it yields CASSQVVRTSSQTSGKSQYF.

In its sample, this clone was seen a few times. The V call is TRBV19, the J call TRBJ1-3; 9 nucleotides match TRBD1. J lost 2 bases, V lost 5 bases, and 7 bases had no gene match. Germline CDR1 LNHDA, CDR2 SQIVND (reference sequence). The CDR3 spans 16 residues. DNA for the CDR3: TGTGCCAGTAGTCCGTGGACAGGGGAGACTGGAAACACCATATATTTT. The encoded protein is CASSPWTGETGNTIYF. Drawing the rest from reference TRBV19 and TRBJ1-3, the complete variable domain is DGGITQSPKYLFRKEGQNVTLSCEQNLNHDAMYWYRQDPGQGLRLIYYSQIVNDFQKGDIAEGYSVSREKKESFPLTVTSAQKNPTAFYLCASSPWTGETGNTIYFGEGSWLTVV.

This clone was seen only a few times. The CDR3 is CASSPRGRVSWNTIYF. In DNA form, the CDR3 reads TGTGCCAGTAGTCCCCGGGGCAGGGTCTCTTGGAACACCATATATTTT. The chain has TRBV19 and TRBJ1-3, with a possible D match to TRBD1 (5 bases). The V and J ends lost 5 bases and 7 bases respectively, with 21 bases between them. CDR1 and CDR2 (germline): LNHDA, SQIVND (reference sequence). The CDR3 extends over 16 amino acids.

V gene TRBV15 combines with J gene TRBJ1-1, with TRBD1 matching 9 bases. This CDR3 region has 13 residues. The germline CDR1 and CDR2 sequences are LNHNV and YYDKDF (reference sequence). V lost 5 bases and J lost 5; bases outside the gene matches: 3. DNA of the CDR3: TGTGCCACCAGCGGGACAGGGTTTACTGAAGCTTTCTTT. This codes for CATSGTGFTEAFF.

Concerning this clone: At the DNA level, this CDR3 is encoded by other sequences in the same sample as well. The J gene is TRBJ2-2, the V gene TRBV10-2; no clear D gene. CDR1 and CDR2 from the germline V gene are WSHSY and SAAADI. V lost 3 bases and J 5 bases, leaving 4 bases between the germline ends. CDR3 length: 12 amino acids. The CDR3, as DNA: TGCGCCAGCAGTGAAGCGACCGGGGAGCTGTTTTTT. Its protein product is CASSEATGELFF.